What follows is one T cell receptor beta chain and its context. The data stem from a study of cytomegalovirus exposure and HLA in healthy donors. V was clipped by 5 bases and J by 7 bases, with 14 bases between them. The CDR3 spans 13 residues. Germline values: CDR1 MNHEY, CDR2 SVGAGI. It was with 60 Vbeta and 13 Jbeta primers that the PCR ran. Measured with immunoSEQ multiplex PCR; TCRdb has only the in-frame clones, and not every one. The sample has about 120,000 clones, over 65% seen once. This rearrangement joins TRBV6-5 to TRBJ1-2, with TRBD1 as a possible D gene (6 bases). The clonotype was recovered from a man in his forties or fifties in good health and CMV-seropositive. Sequences were obtained from PBMCs. The CDR3 loop is CASSPDRQGGYTF. As DNA, the CDR3 is TGTGCCAGCAGTCCTGACAGGCAGGGTGGCTACACCTTC.